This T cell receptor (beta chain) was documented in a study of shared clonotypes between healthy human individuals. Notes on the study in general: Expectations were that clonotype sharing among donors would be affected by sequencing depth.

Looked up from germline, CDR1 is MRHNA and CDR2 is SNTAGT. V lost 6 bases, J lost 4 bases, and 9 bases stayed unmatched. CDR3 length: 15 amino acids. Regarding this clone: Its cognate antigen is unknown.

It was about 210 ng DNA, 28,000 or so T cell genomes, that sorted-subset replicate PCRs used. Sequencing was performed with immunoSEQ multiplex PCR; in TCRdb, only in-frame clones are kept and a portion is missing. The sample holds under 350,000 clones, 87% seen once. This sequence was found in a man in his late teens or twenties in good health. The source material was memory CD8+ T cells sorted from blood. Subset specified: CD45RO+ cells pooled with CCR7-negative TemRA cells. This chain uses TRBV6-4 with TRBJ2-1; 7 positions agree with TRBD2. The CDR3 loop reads CASSSSGGFYNEQFF. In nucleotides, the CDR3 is TGTGCCAGCAGCTCTAGCGGTGGATTTTACAATGAGCAGTTCTTC.